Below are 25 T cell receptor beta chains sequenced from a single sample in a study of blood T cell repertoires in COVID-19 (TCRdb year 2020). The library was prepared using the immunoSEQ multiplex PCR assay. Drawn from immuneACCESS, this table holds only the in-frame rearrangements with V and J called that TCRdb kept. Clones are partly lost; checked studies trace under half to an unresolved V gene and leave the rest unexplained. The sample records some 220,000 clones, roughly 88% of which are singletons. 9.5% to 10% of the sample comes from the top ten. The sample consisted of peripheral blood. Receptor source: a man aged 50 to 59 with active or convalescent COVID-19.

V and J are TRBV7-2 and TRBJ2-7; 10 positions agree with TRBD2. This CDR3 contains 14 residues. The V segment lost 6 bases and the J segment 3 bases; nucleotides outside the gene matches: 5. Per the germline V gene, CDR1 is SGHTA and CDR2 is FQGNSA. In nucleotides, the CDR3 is TGTGCCAGCAGATCGACTAGCGGGTTCTACGAGCAGTACTTC. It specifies CASRSTSGFYEQYF.

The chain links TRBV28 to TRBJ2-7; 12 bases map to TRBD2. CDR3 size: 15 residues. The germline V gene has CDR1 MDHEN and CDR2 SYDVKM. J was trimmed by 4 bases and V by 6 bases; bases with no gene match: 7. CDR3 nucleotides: TGTGCCAGCAGCCTCCAGACTAGCGGGAGTTACGAGCAGTACTTC. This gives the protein CASSLQTSGSYEQYF.

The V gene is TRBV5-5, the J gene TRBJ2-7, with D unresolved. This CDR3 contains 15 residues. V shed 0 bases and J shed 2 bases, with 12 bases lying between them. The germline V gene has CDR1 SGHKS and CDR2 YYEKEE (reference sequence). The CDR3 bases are TGTGCCAGCAGCTTGGACCCGGTTCCTCCCTACGAGCAGTACGTC. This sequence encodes CASSLDPVPPYEQYV.

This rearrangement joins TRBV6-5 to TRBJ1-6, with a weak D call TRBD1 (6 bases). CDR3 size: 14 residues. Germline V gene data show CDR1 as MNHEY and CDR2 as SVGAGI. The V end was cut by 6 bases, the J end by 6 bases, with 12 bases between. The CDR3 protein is CASRTGLGNSPLHF. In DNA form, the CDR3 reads TGTGCCAGCAGGACAGGTCTAGGTAATTCACCCCTCCACTTT.

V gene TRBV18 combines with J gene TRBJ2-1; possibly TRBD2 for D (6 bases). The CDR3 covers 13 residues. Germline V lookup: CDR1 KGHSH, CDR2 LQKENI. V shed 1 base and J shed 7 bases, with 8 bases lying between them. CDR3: CASSPRGVNEQFF. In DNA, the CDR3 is TGTGCCAGCTCACCACGCGGGGTGAATGAGCAGTTCTTC.

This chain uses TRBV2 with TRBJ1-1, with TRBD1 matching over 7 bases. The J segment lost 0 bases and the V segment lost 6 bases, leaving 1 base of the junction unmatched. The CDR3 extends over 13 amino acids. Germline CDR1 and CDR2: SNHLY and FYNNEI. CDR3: CASRTGMNTEAFF. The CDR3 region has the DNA TGTGCCAGCAGGACAGGGATGAACACTGAAGCTTTCTTT.

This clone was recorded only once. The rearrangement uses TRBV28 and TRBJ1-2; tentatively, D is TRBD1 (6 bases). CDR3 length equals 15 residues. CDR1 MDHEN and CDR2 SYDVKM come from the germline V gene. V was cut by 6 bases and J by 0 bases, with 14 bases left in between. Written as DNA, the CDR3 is TGTGCCAGCAGCTCCCAGGGGCCGACTAACTATGGCTACACCTTC. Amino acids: CASSSQGPTNYGYTF.

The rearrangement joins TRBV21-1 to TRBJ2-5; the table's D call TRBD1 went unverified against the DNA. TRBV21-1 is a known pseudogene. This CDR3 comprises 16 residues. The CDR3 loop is CASSKKGLDRRETQYF. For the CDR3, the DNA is TGTGCCAGCAGCAAAAAGGGCCTAGACAGGCGAGAGACCCAGTACTTC.

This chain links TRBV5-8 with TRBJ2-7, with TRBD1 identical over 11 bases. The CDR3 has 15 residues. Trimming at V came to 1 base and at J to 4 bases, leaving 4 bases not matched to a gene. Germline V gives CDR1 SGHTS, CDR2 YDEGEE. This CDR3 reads CASSLSRDRGYEQYF. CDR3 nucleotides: TGTGCCAGCAGCTTGAGTCGGGACAGGGGGTACGAGCAGTACTTC.

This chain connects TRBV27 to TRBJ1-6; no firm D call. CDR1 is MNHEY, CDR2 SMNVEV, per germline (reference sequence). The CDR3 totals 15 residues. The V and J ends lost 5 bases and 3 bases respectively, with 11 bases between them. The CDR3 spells CASSPPKHYNSPLHF. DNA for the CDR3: TGTGCCAGCAGTCCCCCGAAGCACTATAATTCACCCCTCCACTTT.

In DNA, the CDR3 is TGTGCCAGCAGCTTTAGTCTACAGAGCCGCCGTTACGAGCAGTACGTC. This codes for CASSFSLQSRRYEQYV. This rearrangement joins TRBV5-5 to TRBJ2-7; D is undetermined. Trimming pared 2 bases from V and 4 bases from J, leaving 19 bases between. Germline CDR1 and CDR2: SGHKS and YYEKEE (reference sequence). This CDR3 spans 16 amino acids.

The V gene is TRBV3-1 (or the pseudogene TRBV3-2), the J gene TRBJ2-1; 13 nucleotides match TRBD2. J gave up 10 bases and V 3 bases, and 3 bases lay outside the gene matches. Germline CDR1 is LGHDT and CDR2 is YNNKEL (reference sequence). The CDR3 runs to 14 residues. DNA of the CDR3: TGTGCCAGCAGCCAGTTACTAGCGGGGGGGGAGCAGTTCTTC. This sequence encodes CASSQLLAGGEQFF.

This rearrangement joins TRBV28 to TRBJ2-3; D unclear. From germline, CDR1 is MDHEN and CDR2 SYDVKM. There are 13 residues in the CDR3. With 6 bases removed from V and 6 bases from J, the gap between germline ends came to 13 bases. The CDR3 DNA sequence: TGTGCCAGCAGCCCTAGTTGGTCGGATACGCAGTATTTT. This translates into CASSPSWSDTQYF.

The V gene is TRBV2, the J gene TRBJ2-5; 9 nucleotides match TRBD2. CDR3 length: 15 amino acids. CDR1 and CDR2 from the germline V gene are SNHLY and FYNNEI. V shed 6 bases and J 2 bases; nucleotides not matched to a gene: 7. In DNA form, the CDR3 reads TGTGCCAGCAGCAGGGGCAGCGGGAGGCAAGAGACCCAGTACTTC. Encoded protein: CASSRGSGRQETQYF.

The CDR3 loop reads CASTHLGGQNYNYGYTF. CDR3 DNA: TGTGCCAGTACCCACCTAGGGGGACAGAATTATAACTATGGCTACACCTTC. The chain has TRBV19 and TRBJ1-2; 7 positions match TRBD1. The CDR3 extends over 17 amino acids. Germline CDR1 reads LNHDA; CDR2 reads SQIVND (reference sequence). Unmatched junction bases numbered 15, after V lost 7 bases and J lost 1 base.

CDR3 sequence reads: CASSYVQGIYEQYF. The CDR3 coding sequence is TGTGCCAGCAGTTACGTACAGGGGATCTACGAGCAGTACTTC. The chain joins TRBV6-6 to TRBJ2-7; 7 positions agree with TRBD1. Trimming cost V 2 bases and J 3 bases; bases outside gene matches: 4. The CDR3 runs to 14 residues. Germline V lookup: CDR1 MNHNY, CDR2 SVGAGI (reference sequence).

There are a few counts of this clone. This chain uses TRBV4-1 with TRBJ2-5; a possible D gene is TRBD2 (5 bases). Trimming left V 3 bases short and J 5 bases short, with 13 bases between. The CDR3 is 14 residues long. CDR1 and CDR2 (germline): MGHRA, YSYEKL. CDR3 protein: CASSQGARSETQYF. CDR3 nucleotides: TGCGCCAGCAGCCAGGGAGCGAGGTCCGAGACCCAGTACTTC.

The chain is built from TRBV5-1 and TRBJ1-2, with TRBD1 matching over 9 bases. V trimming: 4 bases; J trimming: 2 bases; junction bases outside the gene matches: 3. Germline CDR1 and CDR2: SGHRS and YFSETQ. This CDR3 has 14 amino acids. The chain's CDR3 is CASSVGQGNYGYTF. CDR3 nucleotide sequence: TGCGCCAGCAGCGTGGGACAGGGAAACTATGGCTACACCTTC.

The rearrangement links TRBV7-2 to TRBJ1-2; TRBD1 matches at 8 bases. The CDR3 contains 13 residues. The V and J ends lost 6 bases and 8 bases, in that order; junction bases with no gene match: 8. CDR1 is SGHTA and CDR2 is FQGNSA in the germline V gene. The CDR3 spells CASSPRTGLGYTF. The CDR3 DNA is TGTGCCAGCAGTCCACGGACAGGGCTGGGCTACACCTTC.

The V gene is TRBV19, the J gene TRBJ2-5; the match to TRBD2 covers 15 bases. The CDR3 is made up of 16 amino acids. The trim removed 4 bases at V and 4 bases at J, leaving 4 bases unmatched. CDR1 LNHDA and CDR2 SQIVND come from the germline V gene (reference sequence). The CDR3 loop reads CASSRGLAGGRETQYF. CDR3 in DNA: TGTGCCAGTAGTAGAGGACTAGCGGGGGGGCGAGAGACCCAGTACTTC.

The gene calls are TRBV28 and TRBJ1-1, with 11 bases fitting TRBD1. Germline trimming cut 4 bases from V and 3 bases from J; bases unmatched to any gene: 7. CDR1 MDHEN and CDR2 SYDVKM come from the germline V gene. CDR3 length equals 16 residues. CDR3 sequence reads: CASSSLGQGADTEAFF. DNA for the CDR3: TGTGCCAGCAGTTCCCTAGGACAGGGGGCTGACACTGAAGCTTTCTTT.

The CDR3, as DNA: TGTGCCAGCAGCTCACCAAGGACATACGCGAACACCGGGGAGCTGTTTTTT. Protein: CASSSPRTYANTGELFF. This rearrangement joins TRBV11-3 to TRBJ2-2; TRBD1 might be the D (5 bases). CDR1 is SGHNT and CDR2 is YENEEA in the germline V gene. The V gene lost 4 bases and the J gene lost 0 bases, with 15 bases spanning the gap. This CDR3 is built from 17 residues.

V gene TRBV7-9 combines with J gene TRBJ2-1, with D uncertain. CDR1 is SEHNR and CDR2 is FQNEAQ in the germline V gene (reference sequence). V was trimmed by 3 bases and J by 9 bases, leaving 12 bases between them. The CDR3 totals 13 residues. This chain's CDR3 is CASSLDYYGEQFF. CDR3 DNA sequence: TGTGCCAGCAGCTTGGATTACTACGGTGAGCAGTTCTTC.

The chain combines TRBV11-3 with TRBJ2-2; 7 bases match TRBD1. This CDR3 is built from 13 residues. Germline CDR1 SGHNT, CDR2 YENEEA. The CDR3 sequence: CALGQANTGELFF. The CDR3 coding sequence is TGTGCTCTCGGACAGGCGAACACCGGGGAGCTGTTTTTT.

The CDR3 DNA reads as TGCGCCAGTCGGTCCTACGAGCAGTACGTC. Encoded protein: CASRSYEQYV. The V call is TRBV10-1, the J call TRBJ2-7, with D unclear. CDR3 size: 10 residues. The V gene lost 9 bases and the J gene lost 1 base, with 4 bases spanning the gap. The germline V gene has CDR1 WNHNN and CDR2 SYGVQD (reference sequence).